Given below is one TCR beta chain in context. Its antigen is still unknown. No base-level quality is on record; no much larger clone is a single base apart. The cohort comprised 670 or so healthy bone marrow donors. Cohort members were all nominally healthy when sampled, although unrecorded immune exposures were likely present. The donor tested CMV seropositive, placing the donor among the approximately 290 seropositive members of the cohort. Each donor provided a peripheral blood sample, and peripheral blood mononuclear cells were used for TCR beta sequencing. The Qiagen DNeasy Blood Extraction Kit was used to extract genomic DNA from the blood cell samples. The data derive from a study of cytomegalovirus exposure and HLA in healthy donors (dated by TCRdb to about 2017). Study-level background: In an earlier analysis of 587 of the donors, roughly 300 Gb of sequence data and 117 million unique TCR beta sequences from some 170 million T cells were reported. Approximately 300 gigabases of sequencing data and tens of millions of unique TCR sequences were included in an early release covering 550 to 650 HLA-typed donors. Among the roughly 400 genotyped donors, about 83% belonged to the genetic ancestry cluster associated with self-reported Caucasian donors. The aim of the study was to test whether cataloging public T cell receptors could identify signatures of past pathogen exposure. The study profiled the T cell repertoires of fewer than 850 subjects by immunosequencing and related them to cytomegalovirus serostatus. Along with the approximately 600-subject first cohort, a separate validation cohort of some 130 different subjects was used. The study combined high-throughput TCR immunosequencing, statistical association of individual TCRs with disease status, and machine learning to predict cytomegalovirus infection status. To study patterns of TCR occurrence, a later analysis re-analyzed previously published TCR beta repertoires from 700 or so donors and added high-resolution HLA genotyping. In the later analysis, no new phenotypic data were used to find candidate immune exposures; instead, reliance was placed on TCR beta sequences and their occurrence across donors. An earlier analysis of approximately 630 of the donors applied high-throughput TCR beta sequencing to assess whether each TCR beta V gene segment acted as functional or pseudogenic. Alongside the repertoire data, information on donor age, sex, ethnicity and CMV serostatus was compiled. A later genetic analysis took genome-wide SNP genotypes for about 55% of the roughly 700 donors and used that subset as a discovery cohort. All discovery cohort repertoires had been generated using a single sequencing platform. HLA typing included class I and class II loci at four-digit resolution. The number of donors typed differed by locus, with about 629-630 for A, B, C, DRB1 and DQB1, approximately 500 for DQA1, 606 for DPA1, and about 450 for DPB1. Four to six DR-DQ haplotypes were handled as single units for association and clustering because linkage in the cohort was strong. Among over 350 genotyped donors of the cohort, an average of roughly 240,000 unique TCR beta nucleotide sequences were sequenced per donor, around 20% of them non-productive.

On the study overall, not on this receptor specifically: In a later analysis, several top co-occurrence clusters were reported to appear linked to parvovirus B19, influenza, CMV and Epstein-Barr virus. Assigning TCR associations to individual alleles was difficult when HLA alleles, especially DR and DQ, strongly co-occurred. V-gene and J-gene trimming of TCR beta chains was associated with a missense DCLRE1C variant in a later genetic analysis, and the association was replicated in an independent cohort. A further reported finding was that TCR beta sequences accurately predicted the HLA-A and HLA-B alleles for most subjects in the first cohort. According to a later genetic analysis, donors in an Asian-associated ancestry cluster had fewer N-insertions in productive TCRs than the approximately 630-donor mean. In a later analysis, TCR association rates were found to vary across HLA loci, with the most associated TCRs seen for DRB1 alleles and the fewest for HLA-C alleles. Some IMGT-functional V segments, including TRBV6-2 and TRBV6-3, could not be distinguished by the 87-base-pair reads and were therefore excluded. Roughly uniform sequencing depth across donors was assumed in presence/absence analyses, although this assumption may not hold. An earlier analysis of 587 of the donors showed that most TCR beta V segments appeared in productive rearrangements either about 90% or about 30% of the time, which broadly matched IMGT annotations. This cohort had only TCR beta chains sequenced, and the lack of alpha or paired-chain data limited which features could be detected. A few of the identified cytomegalovirus-associated TCR beta chains were confirmed in vitro to be specific for cytomegalovirus antigens. Specific HLA alleles were associated with over 15,000 TCR beta sequences at a false discovery rate of 0.05 in a later analysis. The classifier was reported to diagnose cytomegalovirus status with high specificity and sensitivity in both the original and validation cohorts. Linkage disequilibrium might explain the correlated functional status among segregating V segments, but an unknown experimental factor could not be ruled out. A later analysis found that HLA-associated TCR beta chains were more clonally expanded and had lower generation probabilities than equally common non-associated chains. Around 16 rarely observed V segments, including chromosome 9 orphons, were excluded from the earlier analysis of several hundred of the donors because counts were too low. A later analysis found that most CMV-associated TCR beta chains appeared HLA-restricted, with HLA associations seemingly driven largely by CMV exposure. The authors suggested that the approach could potentially be generalized to other disease states and immunological phenotypes. A cluster of highly shared sequence variants was judged likely to be a technical artifact of the sequencing pipeline. The study listed approximately 160 TCR beta chains as associated with cytomegalovirus. Most TCR sequences were observed very rarely across donors, whereas some public TCRs were present in many individuals. Immune exposure information for the cohort was limited to CMV serostatus. Because HLA typing was missing for some donors at each locus, association tests included only the typed subset.

Library preparation used the immunoSEQ multiplex PCR assay. For the multiplex PCR, a mixture combining 60 forward primers for TCR Vbeta segments and 13 reverse primers for TCR Jbeta segments was used. The CDR3 region of rearranged TCR beta genes was amplified from genomic DNA by a multiplex PCR assay. The Illumina HiSeq System was used to sequence the amplified TCR beta libraries as 87-base-pair reads. In the paper's pipeline: In a later analysis, some 80 million unique TCR beta chains were counted across the roughly 700 repertoires, and roughly 11 million of these chains were shared by at least two donors. Raw reads were error-corrected and collapsed into unique sequences with a nearest-neighbor algorithm that merged closely related sequences to remove PCR and sequencing errors. Alignment of CDR3 sequences to IMGT reference sequences was used to assign V, D and J gene segments. For a sequence to be retained, at least a six-nucleotide match to both a V gene segment and a J gene segment was required. Rearrangements were called productive when the CDR3 lacked stop codons and stayed in frame with V and J; all others were non-productive. Following IMGT convention, CDR3 was defined as the stretch from the second conserved V-encoded cysteine up to the conserved J-encoded phenylalanine. Sequences without an unambiguous match to a single V gene segment were excluded from the earlier analysis of 587 of the donors. An earlier analysis of just under 600 of the donors called V segments functional above 56.7% productive rearrangements and segregating when the between-donor standard deviation exceeded 5%. To diagnose cytomegalovirus status from the catalog of TCR beta chain sequences, a statistical classification framework was built. In a later analysis, TCR nucleotide sequences were compared against IMGT/GENE-DB human TR gene sequences so that V and J genes could be assigned. Using the TCRdist pipeline, a later analysis assigned CDR3 sequences along with most-parsimonious VDJ recombination scenarios. In a later analysis, each TCR beta chain was defined by its CDR3 amino acid sequence together with its V-gene family, and reads without a unique V-gene family were excluded. To address suspected cross-contamination and a sequencing artifact, a later analysis removed some 620 highly shared, low-generation-probability nucleotide sequences. In a later analysis, a clonal expansion index was calculated for each public chain from normalized within-repertoire ranks of inferred template counts. In a later analysis, generation probabilities were computed using a VDJ recombination model fitted to out-of-frame rearrangements, and the results were checked against IGoR. Hypergeometric tests were used in a later analysis to score TCR-TCR, TCR-HLA and TCR-CMV co-occurrence, with a repertoire-size bias correction applied to the TCR pairs. To estimate false discovery rates, a later analysis permuted the HLA or CMV assignments 20 times. In a later analysis, co-occurring TCRs were grouped with DBSCAN, and TCRdist sequence similarity was added when clustering was performed within HLA-allele-positive subsets. Repertoires with fewer than 30,000 or more than 120,000 public chains were left out of co-occurrence clustering, as were about 5 repertoires with anomalous nucleotide sharing. TCRdb mirrors the immuneACCESS table, restricted to in-frame sequences. Some clones are absent from its copies; in checked studies, under half trace to an unresolved V gene, and the reason for the others is unknown. D and trimming were read from the DNA, whereas the V and J calls and clone size are those reported in that table. The sample includes 75,000 to 95,000 clones, with around 80% observed a single time. Jointly, the top ten make up 4.4% of the sample.

Per the germline V gene (reference sequence), MNHNY is the CDR1 and SVGAGI is the CDR2. V was cut back by 6 bases and J by 1 base, leaving a gap of 15 bases between them. Including the terminal cysteine and phenylalanine, the CDR3 comprises 15 residues. Solely the CDR3 DNA is kept, with 45 bases framed from the first base. The sequenced sample consisted of PBMCs. Recombination joined TRBV6-6 with TRBJ1-1; tentative D gene TRBD1, with 5 bases matching. The receptor comes from a male donor in good health and CMV-seropositive. CDR3 protein: CASSEIRGQNTEAFF. The DNA sequence is as follows: TGTGCCAGCAGCGAGATCCGAGGACAGAACACTGAAGCTTTCTTT.